The 17 T cell receptor beta chains below were found in one sample sequenced in a study of blood T cells in healthy people across ages. Through a sample-barcoded 5' primer and a J-beta primer mix, a second PCR was run for roughly 6 to 11 cycles. TCRdb reprocessed the 5' RACE reads via MiXCR and lists one record per CDR3 protein. The table records 1.4 million to 1.5 million distinct CDR3 sequences, about 40% of them present only once. Sequencing was performed on blood. The receptors come from a young woman in good health.

The chain uses TRBV5-1 and TRBJ1-4, with 9 positions matching TRBD1. Germline V gives CDR1 SGHRS, CDR2 YFSETQ. The length of the CDR3 is 14 residues. The V gene end was trimmed by 1 base and the J gene end by 8 bases; junction bases not matched to a gene: 3. The CDR3 DNA is TGCGCCAGCAGCTTGTCGGGACAGGGCGAAAAACTGTTTTTT. Amino acid sequence: CASSLSGQGEKLFF.

V usage is TRBV12-3 or TRBV12-4 and J usage is TRBJ2-7; D is perhaps TRBD2 (5 bases). The CDR3 runs 15 residues. The V end was cut by 6 bases, the J end by 0 bases, with 15 bases between. This CDR3 is CASSPLRGGSYEQYF. CDR3 in DNA: TGTGCCAGCAGCCCCCTCCGGGGTGGCTCCTACGAGCAGTACTTC.

The chain couples TRBV9 to TRBJ1-5; D ambiguous. The CDR3 contains 13 residues. Trimming shortened V by 0 bases and J by 7 bases, and 8 bases separated the two germline ends. Looked up from germline, CDR1 is SGDLS and CDR2 is YYNGEE. CDR3 region: CASSVEDVQPQHF. DNA of the CDR3: TGTGCCAGCAGCGTAGAGGACGTGCAGCCCCAGCATTTT.

The V and J genes are TRBV29-1 and TRBJ2-2; tentatively, D is TRBD1 (5 bases). Germline CDR1 is SQVTM and CDR2 is ANQGSEA. Trimming pared 7 bases from V and 2 bases from J, leaving 14 bases between. The CDR3 has 14 residues. The CDR3 nucleotides are TGCAGCGCTTCAGACAGAATCAACACCGGGGAGCTGTTTTTT. This encodes CSASDRINTGELFF.

This clonotype has a handful of counts. A much larger clone lies a single base off, so this may be a read error. V is TRBV11-2 and J is TRBJ2-5, with a weak D call TRBD1 (6 bases). The CDR3 covers 14 residues. V lost 5 bases, J lost 2 bases, and 12 bases lay in between. The germline V gene has CDR1 SGHAT and CDR2 FQNNGV. The CDR3 coding sequence is TGTGCCAGCAGCGTATTGGGACATCAAGAGACCCAGTACTTC. It specifies CASSVLGHQETQYF.

The genes are TRBV9 and TRBJ2-5; 11 nucleotides match TRBD2. The CDR3 contains 17 residues. Germline trimming cut 3 bases from V and 1 base from J; bases unmatched to any gene: 8. Germline CDR1 is SGDLS and CDR2 is YYNGEE. The CDR3 reads CASSALRSGGVQETQYF. In nucleotides, the CDR3 is TGTGCCAGCAGCGCCCTACGTAGCGGGGGGGTCCAAGAGACCCAGTACTTC.

In the case of this clonotype: One end of the junction does not line up with germline, which may come from a read error. The chain uses TRBV29-1 and TRBJ2-3; 10 bases align to TRBD2. Germline V gene lookup returns CDR1 SQVTM and CDR2 ANQGSEA. The CDR3 contains 16 residues. CDR3 in DNA: TGCAGCGTGGGAGGGGCTAGCGGGAGTGAGGCGGATACGCGGTATTTT. Translated: CSVGGASGSEADTRYF.

This clonotype has only a few counts. This sequence joins TRBV3-1 and TRBJ2-1, with D unresolved. Deletions cut 5 bases from V and 4 bases from J, with 6 bases between. This CDR3 is 12 amino acids long. The germline V gene encodes CDR1 LGHDT and CDR2 YNNKEL (reference sequence). Written as DNA, the CDR3 is TGTGCCAGCAGCAACGGATACAATGAGCAGTTCTTC. It yields the protein CASSNGYNEQFF.

The chain has TRBV5-1 and TRBJ1-6; no firm D call. V gave up 5 bases and J gave up 14 bases, with 14 bases separating them. CDR3 length equals 12 residues. Germline assignment: CDR1 SGHRS and CDR2 YFSETQ. In DNA form, the CDR3 reads TGCGCCAGCAGAACCAGGTTTTGGTCCCTCCACTTT. Its protein product is CASRTRFWSLHF.

This clonotype occurred once. The rearrangement links TRBV6-5 to TRBJ2-1, with 9 bases that match TRBD1. Germline CDR1 MNHEY, CDR2 SVGAGI. The J segment lost 7 bases and the V segment lost 5 bases, leaving 6 bases of the junction unmatched. The CDR3 has 14 residues. The CDR3 sequence is CASSDDDRGNEQFF. CDR3 bases: TGTGCCAGCAGTGATGACGACAGGGGGAATGAGCAGTTCTTC.

A few counts support this clonotype. This rearrangement joins TRBV7-9 to TRBJ2-1, with D maybe TRBD2 (7 bases). The germline V gene encodes CDR1 SEHNR and CDR2 FQNEAQ (reference sequence). CDR3 length: 17 amino acids. V was pared by 4 bases and J by 2 bases, with 18 bases between. In nucleotides, the CDR3 is TGTGCCAGCAGCTCGGGGGCTAGCGGATTGACCTACAATGAGCAGTTCTTC. Translation gives CASSSGASGLTYNEQFF.

This clonotype has more than one count but fewer than ten. The gene calls are TRBV30 and TRBJ2-7; D might be TRBD1 (5 bases). V gave up 3 bases and J gave up 4 bases, with 7 bases separating them. The germline V gene encodes CDR1 GTSNPN and CDR2 SVGIG (reference sequence). The CDR3 contains 11 residues. CDR3 sequence (DNA): TGTGCCTGGAGCCAGGGTTACGAGCAGTACTTC. Its translation: CAWSQGYEQYF.

This clonotype has just a few counts. The genes are TRBV2 and TRBJ2-1; no reliable D call. Germline loops: CDR1 SNHLY, CDR2 FYNNEI. V shed 9 bases and J shed 8 bases, with 17 bases lying between them. The length of the CDR3 is 13 residues. The CDR3 spells CASPGEVRDEQFF. CDR3 nucleotides: TGTGCCAGTCCTGGGGAAGTACGGGATGAGCAGTTCTTC.

This clonotype was observed a few times. The V and J genes are TRBV12-3 or TRBV12-4 and TRBJ2-3; D is possibly TRBD1 (6 bases). CDR3 length equals 17 residues. V gave up 6 bases and J gave up 0 bases, with 19 bases separating them. In nucleotides, the CDR3 is TGTGCCAGCAGGGACCGTCAGGGGATTTCTAGCACAGATACGCAGTATTTT. Translation: CASRDRQGISSTDTQYF.

The chain is built from TRBV27 and TRBJ1-5, with D tentatively TRBD1 (6 bases). V was clipped by 5 bases and J by 0 bases, with 14 bases between them. CDR3 length equals 16 residues. Germline V gene lookup returns CDR1 MNHEY and CDR2 SMNVEV (reference sequence). The CDR3 loop is CASSVDRPYSNQPQHF. DNA for the CDR3: TGTGCCAGCAGTGTGGACAGACCATATAGCAATCAGCCCCAGCATTTT.

This clonotype has only one observation. CDR3 DNA: TGTGCCAGCAGTTCACTAGCGGGCTTTACGGATACGCAGTATTTT. It codes for CASSSLAGFTDTQYF. The chain employs TRBV14 and TRBJ2-3; 9 nucleotides align to TRBD2. After removal of 6 bases from V and 6 bases from J, the junction contained 10 bases not matched to a gene. This CDR3 has 15 residues. Germline V CDR1 and CDR2: SGHDN, FVKESK. Full variable domain (remainder filled in from reference TRBV14 and TRBJ2-3): EAGVTQFPSHSVIEKGQTVTLRCDPISGHDNLYWYRRVMGKEIKFLLHFVKESKQDESGMPNNRFLAERTGGTYSTLKVQPAELEDSGVYFCASSSLAGFTDTQYFGPGTRLTVL.

Points on this clonotype: This may stem from a read error, because a much larger clone lies one nucleotide away. The J gene is TRBJ2-5, the V gene TRBV29-1; a possible D gene is TRBD1 (5 bases). The J call may be wrong; the DNA end is better matched by TRBJ2-7. This CDR3 is built from 12 residues. The germline CDR1 and CDR2 sequences are SQVTM and ANQGSEA. DNA for the CDR3: TGCAGCGTTAAAGCAGGGACCTACGAGCAGTACTTC. Protein sequence: CSVKAGTYEQYF.